This T cell receptor (beta chain) was obtained from a study of identical twins. There are a few counts of this clonotype. TCRdb itself ran the 5' RACE reads through MiXCR, one entry per CDR3 protein. The sample gives about 660,000 distinct CDR3 sequences, more than 6.5% of which show up once; 0.75% to 1% is in the top ten. CDR1 and CDR2 (germline): MNHEY, SVGEGT. Trimming stripped 2 bases from V and 5 bases from J, with 13 bases between. The CDR3 spans 14 residues. These sequences were also reported in another study, on yellow fever vaccine responses in identical twins.

The TCR sequence derives from a woman younger than 35 in good health. The chain links TRBV6-2 or TRBV6-3 to TRBJ2-7; D perhaps matches TRBD2 (5 bases). Sequencing was performed on PBMCs. CDR3 amino acids: CASSYGGYRDEQYF. CDR3 DNA sequence: TGTGCCAGCAGTTACGGCGGGTACCGCGACGAGCAGTACTTC.